The clone carrying this T cell receptor beta chain occurred once. What it recognizes is unknown. This specimen comes from a study of persistence of HIV-infected CD4 T cells. General study results and limits: Compared with CD3/CD28-stimulated cells, CMV- and Gag-responding cells showed lower TCRbeta richness.

Cells were stimulated with overlapping HIV-1 Gag 15-mer peptides. CD40L/CD69 double-negative CD45RO-high memory CD4+ T cells were collected. PBMCs were depleted of CD8+ T cells before stimulation. The immunoSEQ assay was version 4, run in survey mode. Template was genomic DNA at 10 ng/uL, with up to roughly 1 ug used per sample. Sequencing was performed with immunoSEQ multiplex PCR; in TCRdb, only in-frame clones are kept and a portion is missing. The sample lists about 36,000 clones, more than 75% seen once, with 0.97% in the top ten. The sample consisted of cultured CD4+ T cells from PBMCs, taken from a patient who received antiretroviral therapy. The source is an adult with HIV. The donor label of this sample is uncertain.

The CDR3 here is CASSWTSGETQYF. In DNA form, the CDR3 reads TGTGCCAGCAGCTGGACTAGCGGGGAGACCCAGTACTTC. This chain uses TRBV7-3 with TRBJ2-5; 11 nucleotides line up with TRBD2. Germline V gene data show CDR1 as SGHTA and CDR2 as FQGTGA. The V segment lost 4 bases and the J segment 5 bases; nucleotides outside the gene matches: 0. The CDR3 runs 13 residues.